In its sample, the clone carrying this T cell receptor beta chain was seen a few times. Its specificity is not known. TCR beta cDNA libraries had unique molecular identifiers. Out of roughly 0.85 to 10 million T cells, some 500,000 cDNA molecules were generated. TCRdb itself ran the PCR reads through MiXCR, one entry per CDR3 protein. The table has about 570,000 distinct CDR3 sequences, around 36% seen once. The CDR3 runs 13 residues. Germline V CDR1 and CDR2: MDHEN, SYDVKM. V lost 7 bases to trimming and J lost 6 bases; unmatched junction nucleotides: 7. This sample was taken from a study of post-analysis software for immune sequencing data. Study-level background: Relapsing-remitting, secondary progressive and progressive-relapsing courses of multiple sclerosis were included. General study points: Included in a set of about five TRBV segments more frequent in patients than controls were TRBV5-6, TRBV5-1 and TRBV20-1. Pronounced co-clustering by F measure was evident among identically batched samples. The study found significantly lower normalized Chao1 diversity in multiple sclerosis patients than in controls.

The gene calls are TRBV28 and TRBJ1-2; 8 nucleotides line up with TRBD1. Sample: blood. The TCR originated in a girl aged 2 to 17 with multiple sclerosis. DNA of the CDR3: TGTGCCAGCAAACTTCGACAGGGGAATGGCTACACCTTC. Encoded protein: CASKLRQGNGYTF.